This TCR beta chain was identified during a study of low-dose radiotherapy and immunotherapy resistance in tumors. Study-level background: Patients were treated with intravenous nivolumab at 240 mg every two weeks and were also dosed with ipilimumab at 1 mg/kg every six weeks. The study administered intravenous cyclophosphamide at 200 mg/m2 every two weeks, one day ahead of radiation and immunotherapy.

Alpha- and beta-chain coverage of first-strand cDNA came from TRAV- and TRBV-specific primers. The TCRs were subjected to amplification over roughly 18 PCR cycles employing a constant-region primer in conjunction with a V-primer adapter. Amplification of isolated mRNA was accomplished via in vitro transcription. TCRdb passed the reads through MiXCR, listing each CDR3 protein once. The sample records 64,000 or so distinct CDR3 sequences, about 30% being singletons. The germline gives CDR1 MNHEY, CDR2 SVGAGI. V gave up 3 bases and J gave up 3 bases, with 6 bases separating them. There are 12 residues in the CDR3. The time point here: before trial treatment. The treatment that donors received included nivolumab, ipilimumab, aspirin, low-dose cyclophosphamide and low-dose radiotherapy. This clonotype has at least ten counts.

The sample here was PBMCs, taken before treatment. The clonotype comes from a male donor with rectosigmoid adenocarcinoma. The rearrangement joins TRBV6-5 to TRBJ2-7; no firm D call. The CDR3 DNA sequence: TGTGCCAGCAGTTATGGGGTCTACGAGCAGTACTTC. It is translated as CASSYGVYEQYF.